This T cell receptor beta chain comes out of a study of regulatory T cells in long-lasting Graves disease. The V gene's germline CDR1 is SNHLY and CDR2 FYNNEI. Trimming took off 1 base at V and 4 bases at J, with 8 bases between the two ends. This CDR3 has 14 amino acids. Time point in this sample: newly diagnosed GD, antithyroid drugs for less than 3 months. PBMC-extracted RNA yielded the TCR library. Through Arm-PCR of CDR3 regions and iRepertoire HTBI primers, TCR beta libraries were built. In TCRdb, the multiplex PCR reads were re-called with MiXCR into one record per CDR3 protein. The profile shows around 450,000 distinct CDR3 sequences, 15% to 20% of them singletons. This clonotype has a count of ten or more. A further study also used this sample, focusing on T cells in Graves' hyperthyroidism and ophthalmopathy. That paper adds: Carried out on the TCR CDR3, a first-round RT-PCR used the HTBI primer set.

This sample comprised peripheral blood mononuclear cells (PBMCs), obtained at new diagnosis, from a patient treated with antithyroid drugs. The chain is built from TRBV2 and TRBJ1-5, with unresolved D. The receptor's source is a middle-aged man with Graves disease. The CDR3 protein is CASSEEANNQPQHF. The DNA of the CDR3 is TGTGCCAGCAGTGAAGAGGCGAATAATCAGCCCCAGCATTTT.